Listed below are T cell receptor beta chains from one sample, sequenced in a study of T cells in Graves' hyperthyroidism and ophthalmopathy. Each CDR3 protein gets one entry after TCRdb re-called the multiplex PCR reads with MiXCR. The sample has approximately 560,000 distinct CDR3 sequences; around 16% are singletons. Sample: blood. The origin of the receptors is a woman in her 30s with Graves' hyperthyroidism. The CDR3 runs from the conserved cysteine through the conserved F or W. The D gene is left open where the match is weak. Not every row has a clone size; where given, it reads once, few, many or a size class.

TRBV5-1	TRBJ2-7	many	TRBD2	CASSLAPGLAGEYEQYF	TGCGCCAGCAGCTTGGCCCCGGGACTAGCGGGAGAATACGAGCAGTACTTC
TRBV20-1	TRBJ2-1	many	.	CSATPDSSYNEQFF	TGCAGTGCTACTCCCGATAGCTCCTACAATGAGCAGTTCTTC
TRBV7-8	TRBJ2-7	many	.	CASSPRSPSYEQYF	TGTGCCAGCAGCCCCCGCAGCCCTTCCTACGAGCAGTACTTC
TRBV6-1	TRBJ2-3	many	.	CASSRKDTQYF	TGTGCCAGCAGTCGGAAGGATACGCAGTATTTT
TRBV6-6	TRBJ1-1	many	TRBD1	CASSYSPTGLNTEAFF	TGTGCCAGCAGTTACTCGCCGACAGGGCTGAACACTGAAGCTTTCTTT
TRBV7-9	TRBJ2-6	few	.	CASSLALTWTF	TGTGCCAGCAGCTTAGCGCTCACCTGGACTTTC
TRBV19	TRBJ2-7	.	TRBD2	CASTGTSWSEQYF	TGTGCCAGTACCGGGACTAGCTGGTCCGAGCAGTACTTC
TRBV28	TRBJ2-4	.	.	CASSLRGNIQYF	TGTGCCAGCAGTTTGCGAGGGAACATTCAGTACTTC
TRBV7-6	TRBJ1-1	many	.	CASSLRQWNTEAFF	TGTGCCAGCAGCTTACGGCAGTGGAACACTGAAGCTTTCTTT
TRBV19	TRBJ2-2	.	.	CASSTPWGTKHTGELFF	TGTGCCAGTAGTACCCCGTGGGGGACAAAACACACCGGGGAGCTGTTTTTT
TRBV5-1	TRBJ2-3	.	.	CASRGTQPTDTQYF	TGCGCCAGCAGGGGGACTCAACCCACAGATACGCAGTATTTT
TRBV11-2	TRBJ2-2	many	TRBD2	CASSFSTLAGAGELFF	TGTGCCAGCAGCTTCTCCACGCTAGCGGGGGCCGGGGAGCTGTTTTTT
TRBV20-1	TRBJ1-1	few	.	CLDGGTEAFF	TGCCTGGATGGCGGCACTGAAGCTTTCTTT
TRBV5-1	TRBJ2-3	many	TRBD2	CASSPGTSGRWGADTQYF	TGCGCCAGCAGCCCCGGGACTAGCGGGAGGTGGGGCGCAGATACGCAGTATTTT
TRBV27	TRBJ2-1	.	.	CASSLPWENEQFF	TGTGCCAGCAGTCTACCCTGGGAGAATGAGCAGTTCTTC
TRBV12-3/TRBV12-4	TRBJ2-1	many	TRBD2	CASNLPGLAGSNEQFF	TGTGCCAGCAACTTACCGGGACTAGCGGGAAGCAATGAGCAGTTCTTC
TRBV6-2/TRBV6-3	TRBJ2-1	few	TRBD2	CASSYSGLAGRLEQFF	TGTGCCAGCAGTTACTCAGGACTAGCGGGAAGGCTTGAGCAGTTCTTC
TRBV6-1	TRBJ1-3	.	.	CVSIEWDLSSGNTIYF	TGTGTCAGCATTGAATGGGACTTGAGCTCTGGAAACACCATATATTTT
TRBV5-1	TRBJ2-5	few	.	CASSLLWGAGRETQYF	TGCGCCAGCAGTCTACTCTGGGGTGCGGGCCGCGAGACCCAGTACTTC
TRBV5-1	TRBJ2-7	.	TRBD2	CASSLTTSGTFEQYF	TGCGCCAGCAGCTTGACAACTAGCGGGACCTTCGAGCAGTACTTC
TRBV3-1	TRBJ2-3	few	TRBD1	CASSQVVDRWTDTQYF	TGTGCCAGCAGCCAGGTCGTGGACAGGTGGACAGATACGCAGTATTTT
TRBV28	TRBJ2-2	few	.	CASSRVEFGVTGELFF	TGTGCCAGCAGCCGCGTGGAGTTCGGGGTAACCGGGGAGCTGTTTTTT
TRBV9	TRBJ2-1	.	TRBD2	CASSSRSGTPNEQFF	TGTGCCAGCAGCTCCAGAAGCGGGACCCCCAATGAGCAGTTCTTC
TRBV12-3/TRBV12-4	TRBJ2-3	many	.	CASSRGQEGTQYF	TGTGCCAGCAGTCGCGGACAGGAGGGTACGCAGTATTTT
TRBV27	TRBJ2-2	many	.	CASSLTTGELFF	TGTGCCAGCAGTTTAACCACCGGGGAGCTGTTTTTT
TRBV20-1	TRBJ1-5	few	.	CSARDGQVNQPQHF	TGCAGTGCTAGAGATGGGCAGGTTAATCAGCCCCAGCATTTT
TRBV18	TRBJ1-1	many	.	CASSLQGNVAMNTEAFF	TGTGCCAGCTCACTTCAGGGGAATGTTGCTATGAACACTGAAGCTTTCTTT
TRBV12-3/TRBV12-4	TRBJ1-2	.	TRBD1	CAVTGDYGYTF	TGTGCCGTTACAGGGGACTATGGCTACACCTTC
TRBV30	TRBJ2-3	few	.	CAWTRTQGGTDTQYF	TGTGCCTGGACCAGGACACAAGGAGGCACAGATACGCAGTATTTT
TRBV28	TRBJ2-1	.	TRBD1	CASRLRDRNNEQFF	TGTGCCAGCAGGCTCCGGGACAGGAACAATGAGCAGTTCTTC
TRBV12-3/TRBV12-4	TRBJ1-5	many	.	CASSFRRGNQPQHF	TGTGCCAGCAGTTTTCGTAGGGGCAATCAGCCCCAGCATTTT
TRBV9	TRBJ1-5	many	TRBD1	CASSMTGHNQPQHF	TGTGCCAGCAGCATGACAGGGCACAATCAGCCCCAGCATTTT
TRBV29-1	TRBJ2-1	.	TRBD2	CSVEGTSGKNEQFF	TGCAGCGTTGAGGGGACTAGCGGGAAGAATGAGCAGTTCTTC
TRBV11-2	TRBJ2-7	many	TRBD1	CASSARGEQYF	TGTGCCAGCAGCGCCAGGGGGGAGCAGTACTTC
TRBV7-8	TRBJ2-3	many	.	CASSYASTDTQYF	TGTGCCAGCAGCTATGCTAGCACAGATACGCAGTATTTT
TRBV20-1	TRBJ2-2	many	.	CSARTAGSGYTGELFF	TGCAGTGCTAGGACCGCGGGGAGCGGATACACCGGGGAGCTGTTTTTT
TRBV20-1	TRBJ2-3	many	TRBD1	CSAETGGSTDTQYF	TGCAGTGCTGAGACAGGGGGAAGCACAGATACGCAGTATTTT
TRBV7-9	TRBJ2-1	many	TRBD2	CASSAGTSGSHREQFF	TGTGCCAGCAGCGCAGGGACTAGCGGGAGCCACCGTGAGCAGTTCTTC
TRBV20-1	TRBJ2-1	many	TRBD2	CSAALLADLYNEQFF	TGCAGTGCAGCCCTCCTAGCGGACCTATACAATGAGCAGTTCTTC
TRBV18	TRBJ2-1	many	.	CASSPGAGGVVQFF	TGTGCCAGCTCACCCGGAGCAGGAGGGGTAGTGCAGTTCTTC
TRBV27	TRBJ2-7	many	.	CASRPMLGQGPYEQYF	TGTGCCAGCCGCCCAATGCTAGGGCAGGGACCCTACGAGCAGTACTTC
TRBV29-1	TRBJ1-2	many	.	CSVERGSYTF	TGCAGCGTTGAAAGGGGCAGCTACACCTTC
TRBV9	TRBJ2-7	.	.	CASSVESETATYEQYF	TGTGCCAGCAGCGTAGAGTCCGAGACAGCCACCTACGAGCAGTACTTC
TRBV20-1	TRBJ2-1	.	TRBD2	CSAGAPGLAGGIPYNEQFF	TGCAGTGCTGGGGCTCCGGGACTAGCGGGAGGGATCCCCTACAATGAGCAGTTCTTC
TRBV6-1	TRBJ1-5	few	.	CASISGLPGNQPQHF	TGTGCCAGCATATCTGGTCTTCCCGGCAATCAGCCCCAGCATTTT
TRBV12-3/TRBV12-4	TRBJ2-7	few	TRBD2	CASSLARAGGVGTYEQYF	TGTGCCAGCAGTTTAGCGCGTGCGGGAGGGGTTGGGACCTACGAGCAGTACTTC
TRBV18	TRBJ1-4	few	TRBD1	CASSPWTGENEKLFF	TGTGCCAGCTCACCGTGGACAGGGGAAAATGAAAAACTGTTTTTT
TRBV7-9	TRBJ1-1	few	.	CAGEKGNTEAFF	TGTGCTGGGGAGAAAGGAAACACTGAAGCTTTCTTT
TRBV30	TRBJ2-1	many	.	CAWSVAGRQFF	TGTGCCTGGAGTGTAGCGGGCAGGCAGTTCTTC
TRBV12-3/TRBV12-4	TRBJ1-1	.	.	CASSSIRGMNTEAFF	TGTGCCAGCAGTTCTATAAGGGGGATGAACACTGAAGCTTTCTTT
TRBV10-2	TRBJ2-7	.	.	CASGVRNTYEQYF	TGCGCCAGCGGAGTCAGGAACACCTACGAGCAGTACTTC
TRBV20-1	TRBJ2-1	once	TRBD2	CRISGRGDEQFF	TGCAGAATTAGCGGGAGAGGCGATGAGCAGTTCTTC
TRBV7-8	TRBJ2-5	many	.	CASSLGGEVETQYF	TGTGCCAGCAGCTTAGGGGGAGAGGTAGAGACCCAGTACTTC
TRBV15	TRBJ2-7	many	.	CATTGRELGEQYF	TGTGCCACCACCGGAAGGGAACTGGGCGAGCAGTACTTC
TRBV5-5	TRBJ2-1	.	.	CASSLGVTRNFSRYNEQFF	TGTGCCAGCAGCTTGGGAGTGACTAGAAATTTTTCTCGTTACAATGAGCAGTTCTTC